A selection of T cell receptor beta chains follows, all from one sample in a study of shared clonotypes between healthy human individuals. Assay: immunoSEQ multiplex PCR; the TCRdb copy retains only in-frame clones and omits some. Among millions of clones listed, about 92% were seen once. Sequenced material: naive CD4+ T cells from PBMCs. The receptor source for this set is a man aged 18-30 years in good health. Some clones in this sample may be carry-over from other donors' samples. CDR3s leave out the opening cysteine and the closing phenylalanine or tryptophan. Fields, in order: V gene, CDR3 protein.

TRBV28 | ASTLRSPGAGNEQY
TRBV10-2 | ASSESGTGGGRETQY
TRBV2 | ATGLDISYEQY
TRBV6-5 | ASGVTGANVLT
TRBV28 | ASSFSQAGAYEQY
TRBV5-1 | ASSYSGSTHEQY
TRBV30 | AWSVVGPDTQY
TRBV6-5 | ASAGQPNTEAF
TRBV6-1 | ASSGTGAANQPQH
TRBV7-9 | ASSLDSRSRGYT
TRBV5-1 | ASSSGQGIPDTQY
TRBV28 | ASSSPSGTDTRLYEQY
TRBV18 | ASSQGQGAAEAF
TRBV11-2 | ASSSTRGRETQY
TRBV4-1 | ASSQADRDTGELF
TRBV9 | ASSETGVTYGYT
TRBV6-1 | ASRQGGQGEREQY
TRBV28 | ASSSYMIGYT
TRBV7-2 | ASSAGVTGELF
TRBV28 | ASSLWSSPTYEQY
TRBV5-1 | ASSATGGDQPQH
TRBV6-5 | ASSYVRGNEQY
TRBV7-9 | ASRRDQETQY
TRBV5-5 | ASSLIGSEGWMY
TRBV29-1 | SVEAGQGYNEQF
TRBV11-2 | ASSQRTGPPLGYT
TRBV7-2 | ASSLWGLNEKLF